The present T cell receptor (beta chain) was sequenced within a study of identical twins. Points from the study as a whole: Partial confounding of zero-insertion analyses by invariant MAIT and iNKT cells was possible. Compared with models, monozygotic twins showed more out-of-frame TCR alpha sharing. Sequences that were beta out-of-frame showed weaker excess twin sharing.

This clonotype has only a few counts. Its antigen is still unknown. It was template switching that added a universal primer site, and there were unique molecular identifiers on the cDNA. TCRdb reprocessed the 5' RACE reads via MiXCR and lists one record per CDR3 protein. The table has nearly 900,000 distinct CDR3 sequences, approximately 13% seen once; the top ten hold about 1.5%. The data also belong to a second study, concerning yellow fever vaccine responses in identical twins.

The receptor was derived from a woman under 30 in good health. Material: PBMCs.

CDR3 protein: CARWDGSTNEKLFF. As DNA, the CDR3 is TGCGCCAGGTGGGACGGATCAACTAATGAAAAACTGTTTTTT. The V call is TRBV5-1, the J call TRBJ1-4; D possibly corresponds to TRBD1 (5 bases). The CDR3 is 14 amino acids. Trimming removed 8 bases from V and 0 bases from J, with 11 bases in between. CDR1 SGHRS and CDR2 YFSETQ come from the germline V gene.